This T cell receptor beta chain was sequenced in a study of identical twins. V was cut by 3 bases and J by 2 bases, with 15 bases left in between. CDR1 and CDR2 from the germline V gene are DFQATT and SNEGSKA (reference sequence). There are 15 residues in the CDR3. All donors were healthy Caucasians. Using its own MiXCR run on the 5' RACE reads, TCRdb lists one record per CDR3 protein. The sample holds some 1,600,000 distinct CDR3 sequences, under 35% seen once. The sequence was obtained from a newborn girl in good health. The chain recombines TRBV20-1 with TRBJ2-3, with D possibly matching TRBD2 (5 bases). The sequenced sample was cord blood. CDR3 sequence reads: CSASPTGGYTDTQYF. CDR3 nucleotide sequence: TGCAGTGCTAGTCCAACGGGCGGGTACACAGATACGCAGTATTTT.